This TCR beta chain was obtained from a study of beta chain features in type 1 diabetes. The overall study: All samples together contributed 107,917,701 sorted cells for examination.

The CDR3 totals 15 residues. Trimming at V came to 5 bases and at J to 4 bases, leaving 6 bases not matched to a gene. CDR1 and CDR2 (germline): SEHNR, FQNEAQ (reference sequence). What was sequenced were expressed TCRB transcripts, since all of the isolated RNA had been reverse transcribed. Clones were sequenced by immunoSEQ multiplex PCR, and TCRdb holds only the in-frame ones, with some missing. The sample has around 340,000 clones; 9.3% are singletons. A remark on this clone: Its antigen remains unknown. This specimen includes other DNA sequences encoding the same CDR3.

Regarding the study as a whole: Moderate but significant shortening of TCRB CDR3s was recorded in all four CD4+ subsets from Type 1 diabetes patients.

The receptor was isolated from a man aged 25 to 45 with type 1 diabetes. The sample was central memory CD4+ T cells from blood. The V call is TRBV7-9, the J call TRBJ2-2; 8 bases map to TRBD2. CDR3: CASSPGLAGTGELFF. Written as DNA, the CDR3 is TGTGCCAGCAGCCCCGGACTAGCAGGCACCGGGGAGCTGTTTTTT.